The 27 T cell receptor beta chains listed next were all sequenced from one sample in a study of T cells in Graves' hyperthyroidism and ophthalmopathy. Amplified regions were TCR beta CDR3 sequences from RNA transcripts. The HTBI primer set was used in a first-round RT-PCR of the TCR CDR3. Using its own MiXCR run on the multiplex PCR reads, TCRdb lists one record per CDR3 protein. The data hold 300,000 to 400,000 distinct CDR3 sequences, with about 14% observed a single time. Sequences were obtained from blood. The receptors were gathered from a woman in her twenties or thirties with Graves' ophthalmopathy.

This rearrangement joins TRBV24-1 to TRBJ1-2, with D perhaps TRBD1 (6 bases). Trimming took off 2 bases at V and 4 bases at J, with 13 bases between the two ends. The CDR3 has 15 residues. Germline CDR1 and CDR2: KGHDR and SFDVKD. In nucleotides, the CDR3 is TGTGCCACCAGTGATTCGGACAGAAACCCCTATGGCTACACCTTC. Its protein product is CATSDSDRNPYGYTF.

In the case of this clonotype: This may arise from a read error, as a much more abundant clone is one base away. The J gene is TRBJ2-7, the V gene TRBV3-1; either TRBD1 or TRBD2 may fit D (5 bases each). CDR3 length equals 15 residues. The germline V gene has CDR1 LGHDT and CDR2 YNNKEL (reference sequence). This chain's CDR3 is CASSLRGKLNYGQYF. The CDR3 nucleotides are TGTGCCAGCAGCCTTCGGGGCAAGCTAAACTACGGGCAGTACTTC.

The V gene is TRBV29-1, the J gene TRBJ1-2; D is undetermined. CDR3 length: 13 amino acids. V was shortened by 4 bases and J by 4 bases, with 13 bases between the two germline ends. Germline-derived CDR1 and CDR2 are SQVTM and ANQGSEA. The CDR3: CSVVPRLSYGYTF. The CDR3 region has the DNA TGCAGCGTTGTTCCCAGGCTCAGCTATGGCTACACCTTC.

This clonotype has only a few counts. The rearrangement joins TRBV5-6 to TRBJ1-2; D is undetermined. The CDR3 is 15 residues long. V was clipped by 4 bases and J by 1 base, with 14 bases between them. Germline assignment: CDR1 SGHDT and CDR2 YYEEEE. The CDR3 loop reads CASSKGSLSNYGYTF. As DNA, the CDR3 is TGTGCCAGCAGCAAAGGGAGCCTGAGTAACTATGGCTACACCTTC.

This clonotype was counted at least ten times. The gene calls are TRBV2 and TRBJ2-7; D gene ambiguous. Germline V gene lookup returns CDR1 SNHLY and CDR2 FYNNEI. The V end was cut by 6 bases, the J end by 4 bases, with 7 bases between. There are 11 residues in the CDR3. CDR3 loop: CASRGEYEQYF. The CDR3 nucleotides read TGTGCCAGCAGGGGTGAATACGAGCAGTACTTC.

The chain combines TRBV15 with TRBJ2-5; weak D call: TRBD2 (6 bases). Germline V gene data show CDR1 as LNHNV and CDR2 as YYDKDF (reference sequence). The CDR3 extends over 16 amino acids. Trimming removed 0 bases at V and 5 bases at J, with 16 bases between. The CDR3 protein is CATSRDPSGGGETQYF. In DNA, the CDR3 is TGTGCCACCAGCAGAGATCCGTCAGGCGGAGGGGAGACCCAGTACTTC.

On this clonotype: This may arise from a read error, as a much more abundant clone is one base away. The chain is built from TRBV11-3 and TRBJ2-7; the match to TRBD1 covers 8 bases. The CDR3 extends over 17 amino acids. Per the germline V gene, CDR1 is SGHNT and CDR2 is YENEEA. The CDR3 DNA reads as TGTGCCAGCAGCTCTTCCGGACAGGGTCTCACCTCCCACGAGCAGTACTTC. This encodes CASSSSGQGLTSHEQYF.

This clonotype has ten or more counts. The chain couples TRBV7-8 to TRBJ2-3; TRBD1 is a possible D gene (5 bases). The CDR3 totals 16 residues. Germline V gene sequence: CDR1 SGHVS, CDR2 FQNEAQ. V lost 0 bases to trimming and J lost 0 bases, with 10 bases between them. CDR3 sequence: CASSLAPDISTDTQYF. The DNA for the CDR3 is TGTGCCAGCAGCTTAGCACCGGACATTAGCACAGATACGCAGTATTTT.

This clonotype was detected only a few times. This sequence joins TRBV30 and TRBJ2-7; 7 bases align to TRBD1. CDR3 length equals 13 residues. Per germline, CDR1 GTSNPN and CDR2 SVGIG (reference sequence). V trimming: 4 bases; J trimming: 7 bases; junction bases outside the gene matches: 10. In nucleotides, the CDR3 is TGTGCCTGGAAGAGACAGGGCGTCCTGGAGCAGTACTTC. Encoded protein: CAWKRQGVLEQYF.

This clonotype was seen ten or more times. The gene calls are TRBV20-1 and TRBJ1-2; D not resolved. CDR3 length: 12 residues. CDR1 is DFQATT, CDR2 SNEGSKA, per germline (reference sequence). V lost 6 bases and J lost 1, with 9 bases in between. The CDR3 reads CSAPTINYGYTF. Here the CDR3 DNA reads TGCAGTGCCCCAACGATTAACTATGGCTACACCTTC.

The chain couples TRBV12-3 or TRBV12-4 to TRBJ2-2; 7 bases are a match to TRBD2. The CDR3 contains 15 residues. Unmatched junction bases numbered 9, after V lost 5 bases and J lost 6 bases. The DNA for the CDR3 is TGTGCCAGCAGTGACAGCCCGGGAGGTGCCGGGGAGCTGTTTTTT. It yields the protein CASSDSPGGAGELFF.

This clonotype was counted many times. This chain links TRBV7-9 with TRBJ2-7; D is possibly TRBD1 (7 bases). Germline loops: CDR1 SEHNR, CDR2 FQNEAQ (reference sequence). V shed 5 bases and J shed 7 bases, with 9 bases lying between them. This CDR3 is 11 amino acids long. Here the CDR3 reads CASSQGGEQYF. In DNA, the CDR3 is TGTGCCAGCAGCCAGGGGGGAGAGCAGTACTTC. Based on the CDR3 plus reference TRBV7-9 and TRBJ2-7, the full variable domain is DTGVSQNPRHKITKRGQNVTFRCDPISEHNRLYWYRQTLGQGPEFLTYFQNEAQLEKSRLLSDRFSAERPKGSFSTLEIQRTEQGDSAMYLCASSQGGEQYFGPGTRLTVT.

The table lists this clonotype with many counts. V is TRBV5-1 and J is TRBJ1-1; D is unresolved. The V gene's germline CDR1 is SGHRS and CDR2 YFSETQ. V was trimmed by 3 bases and J by 0 bases, leaving 12 bases between them. CDR3 size: 15 residues. Written as DNA, the CDR3 is TGCGCCAGCAGCTATCGCGGGCCAATGAACACTGAAGCTTTCTTT. Its translation: CASSYRGPMNTEAFF.

This clonotype was observed at least ten times. This chain links TRBV29-1 with TRBJ1-1, with 8 bases aligning to TRBD1. Germline-derived CDR1 and CDR2 are SQVTM and ANQGSEA. Trimming took 7 bases from V and 2 from J; bases not matched to a gene: 12. The CDR3 totals 15 residues. The CDR3 coding sequence is TGCAGCGGAGGGACAGGTACGACTACTAACACTGAAGCTTTCTTT. It translates to CSGGTGTTTNTEAFF.

This clonotype was seen ten or more times. The chain links TRBV30 to TRBJ1-6, with D tentatively TRBD1 (5 bases). CDR1 and CDR2 (germline): GTSNPN, SVGIG (reference sequence). V was pared by 1 base and J by 8 bases, with 9 bases between. The length of the CDR3 is 13 residues. CDR3 sequence: CAWSGQGDSPLHF. The CDR3 coding sequence is TGTGCCTGGAGTGGCCAGGGCGATTCACCCCTCCACTTT.

The chain combines TRBV19 with TRBJ1-1, with no clear D. This CDR3 contains 16 residues. Germline V gives CDR1 LNHDA, CDR2 SQIVND (reference sequence). Trimming shortened V by 3 bases and J by 0 bases, and 14 bases separated the two germline ends. This CDR3 is CASSIRVLEMNTEAFF. Here the CDR3 DNA reads TGTGCCAGTAGTATTCGGGTGTTAGAGATGAACACTGAAGCTTTCTTT. The full variable domain, with the rest looked up from reference TRBV19 and TRBJ1-1, is DGGITQSPKYLFRKEGQNVTLSCEQNLNHDAMYWYRQDPGQGLRLIYYSQIVNDFQKGDIAEGYSVSREKKESFPLTVTSAQKNPTAFYLCASSIRVLEMNTEAFFGQGTRLTVV.

The chain recombines TRBV3-1 with TRBJ1-1; tentative D call: TRBD1 (6 bases). Germline assignment: CDR1 LGHDT and CDR2 YNNKEL (reference sequence). Trimming removed 2 bases from V and 3 bases from J, with 16 bases in between. The CDR3 is made up of 16 amino acids. The CDR3 DNA reads as TGTGCCAGCAGCCAACGGGGGGGCTCAGCGGACACTGAAGCTTTCTTT. This translates into CASSQRGGSADTEAFF. The whole variable domain, filled in from reference TRBV3-1 and TRBJ1-1, reads DTAVSQTPKYLVTQMGNDKSIKCEQNLGHDTMYWYKQDSKKFLKIMFSYNNKELIINETVPNRFSPKSPDKAHLNLHINSLELGDSAVYFCASSQRGGSADTEAFFGQGTRLTVV.

The V call is TRBV5-6, the J call TRBJ2-2; TRBD2 matches 7 bases. V lost 2 bases to trimming and J lost 6 bases; unmatched junction nucleotides: 13. Germline-derived CDR1 and CDR2 are SGHDT and YYEEEE. The CDR3 spans 17 residues. The CDR3, as DNA: TGTGCCAGCAGCTTTCGGTCAAGGGGAGGGTCCGCCGGGGAGCTGTTTTTT. Amino acids: CASSFRSRGGSAGELFF.

At least ten counts were recorded for this clonotype. The genes are TRBV6-5 and TRBJ1-1, with D possibly TRBD1 on 5 matching bases. The CDR3 is 16 residues long. The V and J ends lost 0 bases and 3 bases respectively, with 14 bases between them. Germline-derived CDR1 and CDR2 are MNHEY and SVGAGI. CDR3 region: CASSYSSPRGDTEAFF. CDR3 coding DNA: TGTGCCAGCAGTTACTCGAGTCCCCGGGGCGACACTGAAGCTTTCTTT.

There are many counts of this clonotype. The chain joins TRBV4-1 to TRBJ2-2; the D is unclear. The V end lost 2 bases, the J end lost 4 bases, and 8 bases lay between the germline ends. The length of the CDR3 is 14 residues. Per germline, CDR1 MGHRA and CDR2 YSYEKL. For the CDR3, the DNA is TGCGCCAGCAGCCAATTGTTTGTCACCGGGGAGCTGTTTTTT. Translation: CASSQLFVTGELFF.

There are many counts of this clonotype. This rearrangement joins TRBV20-1 to TRBJ2-5; perhaps D is TRBD1 or TRBD2 (6 bases each). From germline, CDR1 is DFQATT and CDR2 SNEGSKA (reference sequence). V was shortened by 3 bases and J by 5 bases, with 13 bases between the two germline ends. The CDR3 length is 13 residues. Here the CDR3 reads CSARWGAGETQYF. The CDR3 DNA follows: TGCAGTGCTAGGTGGGGGGCTGGGGAGACCCAGTACTTC.

This clonotype was seen ten or more times. V and J are TRBV28 and TRBJ2-3; no reliable D call. Germline CDR1 and CDR2: MDHEN and SYDVKM. The CDR3 contains 11 residues. V was clipped by 6 bases and J by 2 bases, with 3 bases between them. CDR3 amino acids: CASRDTDTQYF. CDR3 coding DNA: TGTGCCAGCAGAGACACAGATACGCAGTATTTT.

This clonotype has at least ten counts. The chain employs TRBV28 and TRBJ1-5; TRBD1 matches 8 bases. J was trimmed by 6 bases and V by 6 bases; bases with no gene match: 4. The CDR3 is made up of 13 amino acids. Germline V gives CDR1 MDHEN, CDR2 SYDVKM. CDR3 sequence: CASRPTGGQPQHF. The CDR3 region has the DNA TGTGCCAGCAGACCAACAGGGGGTCAGCCCCAGCATTTT.

In nucleotides, the CDR3 is TGTGCCAGCCGCCTCGGACAGGGTACCTACAATGAGCAGTTCTTC. Its protein is CASRLGQGTYNEQFF. The J gene is TRBJ2-1, the V gene TRBV12-3 or TRBV12-4, with TRBD1 identical over 8 bases. V trimming: 8 bases; J trimming: 2 bases; junction bases outside the gene matches: 8. The length of the CDR3 is 15 residues.

Ten or more counts support this clonotype. The chain joins TRBV5-6 to TRBJ1-1; the match to TRBD1 covers 7 bases. Trimming removed 4 bases from V and 1 base from J; junction bases left unmatched: 4. CDR3 length: 14 residues. Germline V lookup: CDR1 SGHDT, CDR2 YYEEEE. The DNA of the CDR3 is TGTGCCAGCAGCCACAGGGGCTCGAACACTGAAGCTTTCTTT. The encoded protein is CASSHRGSNTEAFF.

In this sample, this clonotype turned up many times. The gene calls are TRBV15 and TRBJ1-4; D not resolved. Germline V CDR1 and CDR2: LNHNV, YYDKDF (reference sequence). The CDR3 is 15 amino acids. Deletions cut 1 base from V and 8 bases from J, with 14 bases between. DNA of the CDR3: TGTGCCACCAGCAGAGGATCCCGTAGAGACGAAAAACTGTTTTTT. It is translated as CATSRGSRRDEKLFF.

This clonotype showed up many times. V usage is TRBV9 and J usage is TRBJ1-2; D may be TRBD1 (6 bases). The CDR3 runs 15 residues. V was trimmed by 4 bases and J by 6 bases, leaving 19 bases between them. The germline CDR1 and CDR2 sequences are SGDLS and YYNGEE. CDR3 nucleotide sequence: TGTGCCAGCAGCCCCCACCCTTCAGGGGCGAATGGCTACACCTTC. This encodes CASSPHPSGANGYTF. The whole variable domain, filled in from reference TRBV9 and TRBJ1-2, reads DSGVTQTPKHLITATGQRVTLRCSPRSGDLSVYWYQQSLDQGLQFLIQYYNGEERAKGNILERFSAQQFPDLHSELNLSSLELGDSALYFCASSPHPSGANGYTFGSGTRLTVV.